These T cell receptor beta chains were read from a single sample in a study of blood T cell repertoires in COVID-19. Here immunoSEQ multiplex PCR was the method, and the copy in TCRdb shows in-frame clones only, minus some. The sample contains about 200,000 clones, over 75% of which appear only once. The sequenced sample was peripheral blood. The source of these receptors is a human donor in a cohort sampled during active COVID-19. CDR3s include the opening cysteine and the closing phenylalanine or tryptophan. D genes are given only for firm matches. Size values are once, few and many counts, or a class for expanded clones, and some rows have none.

CDR3 length: 11
J gene: TRBJ1-1
V gene: TRBV30
D gene: -
clone size: -
CDR3 protein: CAWSVQRGAFF
CDR3 DNA: TGTGCCTGGAGTGTACAAAGGGGTGCTTTCTTT

CDR3 length: 14
J gene: TRBJ2-2
V gene: TRBV2
D gene: TRBD2
clone size: -
CDR3 protein: CATGTSLNTGELFF
CDR3 DNA: TGTGCCACGGGGACTAGCTTAAACACCGGGGAGCTGTTTTTT

CDR3 length: 17
J gene: TRBJ1-4
V gene: TRBV6-1
D gene: TRBD1
clone size: -
CDR3 protein: CASSEYGQGKANEKLFF
CDR3 DNA: TGTGCCAGCAGTGAATATGGACAGGGCAAAGCTAATGAAAAACTGTTTTTT

CDR3 length: 15
J gene: TRBJ2-5
V gene: TRBV28
D gene: -
clone size: -
CDR3 protein: CASRIQGRMGETQYF
CDR3 DNA: TGTGCCAGCAGAATACAGGGAAGGATGGGAGAGACCCAGTACTTC

CDR3 length: 14
J gene: TRBJ1-1
V gene: TRBV2
D gene: -
clone size: -
CDR3 protein: CASSVYRVNTEAFF
CDR3 DNA: TGTGCCAGCAGTGTCTACAGGGTTAACACTGAAGCTTTCTTT

CDR3 length: 13
J gene: TRBJ1-1
V gene: TRBV19
D gene: -
clone size: -
CDR3 protein: CASSLSLNTEAFF
CDR3 DNA: TGTGCCAGTAGTCTCTCTTTGAACACTGAAGCTTTCTTT

CDR3 length: 16
J gene: TRBJ2-1
V gene: TRBV24-1
D gene: TRBD1
clone size: -
CDR3 protein: CATSDPDRGSYNEQFF
CDR3 DNA: TGTGCCACCAGTGACCCAGACAGGGGTTCCTACAATGAGCAGTTCTTC

CDR3 length: 15
J gene: TRBJ1-2
V gene: TRBV19
D gene: -
clone size: -
CDR3 protein: CASSPPGSRTRGYTF
CDR3 DNA: TGTGCCAGTAGTCCGCCGGGGTCCCGAACGCGGGGCTACACCTTC

CDR3 length: 15
J gene: TRBJ2-1
V gene: TRBV6-5
D gene: TRBD2
clone size: -
CDR3 protein: CASRLSGSSYNEQFF
CDR3 DNA: TGTGCCAGCAGGCTAAGCGGGAGCTCCTACAATGAGCAGTTCTTC

CDR3 length: 14
J gene: TRBJ1-5
V gene: TRBV25-1
D gene: -
clone size: -
CDR3 protein: CASSSQIPNQPQHF
CDR3 DNA: TGTGCCAGCAGCTCGCAGATCCCCAATCAGCCCCAGCATTTT

CDR3 length: 16
J gene: TRBJ1-1
V gene: TRBV4-1
D gene: TRBD1
clone size: -
CDR3 protein: CASSRQVTGEGTEAFF
CDR3 DNA: TGCGCCAGCAGCCGCCAGGTGACAGGGGAAGGCACTGAAGCTTTCTTT

CDR3 length: 14
J gene: TRBJ1-1
V gene: TRBV2
D gene: -
clone size: -
CDR3 protein: CASRELTKNTEAFF
CDR3 DNA: TGTGCCAGCAGGGAATTGACAAAGAACACTGAAGCTTTCTTT

CDR3 length: 14
J gene: TRBJ1-1
V gene: TRBV9
D gene: -
clone size: -
CDR3 protein: CASSVAGGNTEAFF
CDR3 DNA: TGTGCCAGCAGCGTAGCGGGGGGTAACACTGAAGCTTTCTTT

CDR3 length: 15
J gene: TRBJ2-2
V gene: TRBV5-1
D gene: TRBD2
clone size: few
CDR3 protein: CASSLTSGVTGELFF
CDR3 DNA: TGCGCCAGCAGCTTGACTAGCGGGGTCACCGGGGAGCTGTTTTTT

CDR3 length: 16
J gene: TRBJ2-7
V gene: TRBV5-6
D gene: -
clone size: -
CDR3 protein: CASSRTILQGMYEQYF
CDR3 DNA: TGTGCCAGCAGCCGAACAATACTGCAGGGTATGTACGAGCAGTACTTC

CDR3 length: 14
J gene: TRBJ2-7
V gene: TRBV11-1
D gene: -
clone size: few
CDR3 protein: CASSQAGTSYEQYF
CDR3 DNA: TGTGCCAGCAGTCAAGCGGGCACCTCCTACGAGCAGTACTTC

CDR3 length: 21
J gene: TRBJ2-3
V gene: TRBV29-1
D gene: TRBD2
clone size: few
CDR3 protein: CSVLGFPGLALEVRSTDTQYF
CDR3 DNA: TGCAGCGTGTTGGGGTTTCCGGGACTAGCCTTAGAGGTTAGGAGCACAGATACGCAGTATTTT

CDR3 length: 16
J gene: TRBJ2-1
V gene: TRBV7-6
D gene: TRBD2
clone size: -
CDR3 protein: CASSGRLALSYNEQFF
CDR3 DNA: TGTGCCAGCAGCGGACGACTAGCGCTTTCCTACAATGAGCAGTTCTTC

CDR3 length: 14
J gene: TRBJ2-7
V gene: TRBV3-1/TRBV3-2
D gene: -
clone size: -
CDR3 protein: CASSQDKGAKEQYF
CDR3 DNA: TGTGCCAGCAGCCAAGATAAAGGGGCGAAGGAGCAGTACTTC

CDR3 length: 11
J gene: TRBJ2-7
V gene: TRBV5-4
D gene: -
clone size: -
CDR3 protein: CASSGGGEQYF
CDR3 DNA: TGTGCCAGCAGCGGAGGTGGAGAGCAGTACTTC

CDR3 length: 16
J gene: TRBJ2-5
V gene: TRBV4-3
D gene: TRBD2
clone size: -
CDR3 protein: CASSRGLAETGETQYF
CDR3 DNA: TGCGCCAGCAGCCGAGGACTAGCGGAGACCGGGGAGACCCAGTACTTC

CDR3 length: 15
J gene: TRBJ2-2
V gene: TRBV11-2
D gene: -
clone size: -
CDR3 protein: CASSAPGKNTGELFF
CDR3 DNA: TGTGCCAGCAGCGCCCCAGGAAAGAACACCGGGGAGCTGTTTTTT

CDR3 length: 15
J gene: TRBJ2-6
V gene: TRBV28
D gene: -
clone size: -
CDR3 protein: CASRVGHAGANVLTF
CDR3 DNA: TGTGCCAGCAGGGTAGGACATGCTGGGGCCAACGTCCTGACTTTC

CDR3 length: 15
J gene: TRBJ1-1
V gene: TRBV30
D gene: TRBD1
clone size: -
CDR3 protein: CAWSPTGTGFSEAFF
CDR3 DNA: TGTGCCTGGAGTCCCACCGGGACAGGGTTTTCTGAAGCTTTCTTT

CDR3 length: 16
J gene: TRBJ2-7
V gene: TRBV7-9
D gene: TRBD2
clone size: -
CDR3 protein: CASSLAQGGRSYEQYF
CDR3 DNA: TGTGCCAGCAGCTTAGCGCAAGGCGGGAGGTCCTACGAGCAGTACTTC

CDR3 length: 11
J gene: TRBJ2-7
V gene: TRBV30
D gene: -
clone size: -
CDR3 protein: CAWSPGVEQYF
CDR3 DNA: TGTGCCTGGAGTCCAGGGGTGGAGCAGTACTTC

CDR3 length: 14
J gene: TRBJ2-7
V gene: TRBV5-1
D gene: -
clone size: -
CDR3 protein: CASSLGSSMYEQYF
CDR3 DNA: TGCGCCAGCAGCTTGGGTAGCTCAATGTACGAGCAGTACTTC

CDR3 length: 16
J gene: TRBJ1-3
V gene: TRBV4-3
D gene: -
clone size: -
CDR3 protein: CASSQEAIPPGNTIYF
CDR3 DNA: TGCGCCAGCAGCCAAGAGGCAATCCCCCCTGGAAACACCATATATTTT

CDR3 length: 13
J gene: TRBJ2-2
V gene: TRBV2
D gene: -
clone size: few
CDR3 protein: CASRATSTGELFF
CDR3 DNA: TGTGCCAGCAGGGCCACTAGCACCGGGGAGCTGTTTTTT

CDR3 length: 16
J gene: TRBJ2-2
V gene: TRBV6-6
D gene: TRBD1
clone size: once
CDR3 protein: CASSYSRTGGTGELFF
CDR3 DNA: TGTGCCAGCAGTTACTCGCGGACAGGGGGCACCGGGGAGCTGTTTTTT

CDR3 length: 16
J gene: TRBJ2-2
V gene: TRBV6-5
D gene: TRBD2
clone size: -
CDR3 protein: CASSYSSGRSTGELFF
CDR3 DNA: TGTGCCAGCAGTTACTCTAGCGGGAGGTCCACCGGGGAGCTGTTTTTT

CDR3 length: 14
J gene: TRBJ1-2
V gene: TRBV28
D gene: -
clone size: -
CDR3 protein: CASSLARGNYGYTF
CDR3 DNA: TGTGCCAGCAGTTTAGCCCGGGGAAACTATGGCTACACCTTC

CDR3 length: 14
J gene: TRBJ2-7
V gene: TRBV5-5
D gene: -
clone size: -
CDR3 protein: CASSLQPSSYEQYF
CDR3 DNA: TGTGCCAGCAGCTTACAGCCGAGCTCCTACGAGCAGTACTTC

CDR3 length: 14
J gene: TRBJ2-7
V gene: TRBV19
D gene: TRBD2
clone size: -
CDR3 protein: CASSIALAGYEQYF
CDR3 DNA: TGTGCCAGTAGTATAGCACTAGCGGGATACGAGCAGTACTTC

CDR3 length: 13
J gene: TRBJ1-6
V gene: TRBV5-1
D gene: -
clone size: -
CDR3 protein: CASSRLGDSPLHF
CDR3 DNA: TGCGCCAGCAGCCGTTTGGGCGATTCACCCCTCCACTTT

CDR3 length: 11
J gene: TRBJ2-5
V gene: TRBV7-8
D gene: -
clone size: -
CDR3 protein: CASQVKETQYF
CDR3 DNA: TGTGCCAGTCAGGTTAAAGAGACCCAGTACTTC

CDR3 length: 19
J gene: TRBJ2-6
V gene: TRBV3-1/TRBV3-2
D gene: -
clone size: -
CDR3 protein: CASSQVAGRSQTGANVLTF
CDR3 DNA: TGTGCCAGCAGCCAAGTTGCCGGGAGAAGTCAAACCGGGGCCAACGTCCTGACTTTC

CDR3 length: 14
J gene: TRBJ1-1
V gene: TRBV6-6
D gene: TRBD1
clone size: -
CDR3 protein: CASSYQGAGTEAFF
CDR3 DNA: TGTGCCAGCAGTTACCAGGGGGCTGGAACTGAAGCTTTCTTT

CDR3 length: 17
J gene: TRBJ2-7
V gene: TRBV28
D gene: TRBD1
clone size: -
CDR3 protein: CASRRQTGTGDTYEQYF
CDR3 DNA: TGTGCCAGCAGGCGACAAACTGGGACAGGGGATACCTACGAGCAGTACTTC

CDR3 length: 16
J gene: TRBJ2-2
V gene: TRBV5-3
D gene: -
clone size: -
CDR3 protein: CARSLLRGEDDGELFF
CDR3 DNA: TGTGCCAGAAGCTTGTTGAGAGGTGAAGATGACGGGGAGCTGTTTTTT

CDR3 length: 19
J gene: TRBJ2-1
V gene: TRBV7-9
D gene: TRBD2
clone size: -
CDR3 protein: CASSHWTSGKTLNYNEQFF
CDR3 DNA: TGTGCCAGCAGCCATTGGACTAGCGGGAAAACGCTAAACTACAATGAGCAGTTCTTC